The clone carrying this T cell receptor (beta chain) was picked up many times. Antigen: not known. This sample is part of a study of regulatory T cells in long-lasting Graves disease. Germline V gives CDR1 SQVTM, CDR2 ANQGSEA. V was shortened by 0 bases and J by 8 bases, with 13 bases between the two germline ends. This CDR3 region has 13 residues. The time point denotes: persistent/refractory GD, antithyroid drugs over 5 years with positive TRAb. Scientists built the TCR library using RNA that was extracted from PBMCs. Construction of TCR beta libraries relied on iRepertoire HTBI primers and on Arm-PCR targeting CDR3 regions. From the multiplex PCR reads, TCRdb called clonotypes with MiXCR, one entry per CDR3 protein. The sample holds hundreds of thousands of distinct CDR3 sequences, under 25% seen once. Overall study results and limits: Persistent Graves' disease cases displayed lower TCR diversity than newly diagnosed ones. Among the persistent patients, fewer than 3,000 public clonotypes were shared, more than the approximately 970 shared among new patients.

V usage is TRBV29-1 and J usage is TRBJ1-2, with D hard to call. The clonotype originates from a female donor with Graves disease. The material sequenced was peripheral blood mononuclear cells (PBMCs), taken when the disease was refractory, from a patient treated with antithyroid drugs. The CDR3 protein is CSVEDGQSPGYTF. CDR3 nucleotides: TGCAGCGTTGAAGATGGTCAGTCGCCGGGCTACACCTTC.